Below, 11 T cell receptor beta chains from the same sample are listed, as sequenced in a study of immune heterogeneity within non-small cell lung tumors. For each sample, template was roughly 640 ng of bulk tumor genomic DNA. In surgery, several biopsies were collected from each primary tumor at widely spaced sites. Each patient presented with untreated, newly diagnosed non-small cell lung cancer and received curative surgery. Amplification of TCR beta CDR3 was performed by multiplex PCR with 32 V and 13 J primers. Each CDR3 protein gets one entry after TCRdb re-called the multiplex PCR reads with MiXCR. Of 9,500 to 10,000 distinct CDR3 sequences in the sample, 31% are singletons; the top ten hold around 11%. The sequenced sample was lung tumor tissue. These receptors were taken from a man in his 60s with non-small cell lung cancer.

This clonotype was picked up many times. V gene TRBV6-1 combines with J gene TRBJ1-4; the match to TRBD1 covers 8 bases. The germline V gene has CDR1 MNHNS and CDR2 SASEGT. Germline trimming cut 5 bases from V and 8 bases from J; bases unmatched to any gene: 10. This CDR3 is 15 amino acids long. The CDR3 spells CASSTPQGAKEKLFF. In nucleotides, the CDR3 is TGTGCCAGCAGTACCCCTCAGGGGGCGAAGGAAAAACTGTTTTTT.

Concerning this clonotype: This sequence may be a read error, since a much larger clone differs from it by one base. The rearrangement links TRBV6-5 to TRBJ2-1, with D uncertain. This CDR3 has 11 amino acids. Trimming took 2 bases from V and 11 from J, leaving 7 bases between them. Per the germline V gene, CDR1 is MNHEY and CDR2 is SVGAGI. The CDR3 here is CASSYGNKQFF. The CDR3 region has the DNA TGTGCCAGCAGTTACGGTAATAAGCAGTTCTTC.

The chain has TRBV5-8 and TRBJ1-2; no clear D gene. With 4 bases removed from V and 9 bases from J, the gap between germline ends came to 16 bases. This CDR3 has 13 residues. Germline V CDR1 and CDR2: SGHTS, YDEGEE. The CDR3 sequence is CASSITGVISYTF. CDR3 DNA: TGTGCCAGCAGCATAACGGGTGTGATAAGCTACACCTTC.

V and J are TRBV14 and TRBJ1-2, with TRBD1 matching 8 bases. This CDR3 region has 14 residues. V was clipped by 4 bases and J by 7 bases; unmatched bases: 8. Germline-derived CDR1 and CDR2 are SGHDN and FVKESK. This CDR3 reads CASSRGRGPSGYTF. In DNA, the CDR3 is TGTGCCAGCAGCCGGGGCAGGGGGCCTAGTGGCTACACCTTC.

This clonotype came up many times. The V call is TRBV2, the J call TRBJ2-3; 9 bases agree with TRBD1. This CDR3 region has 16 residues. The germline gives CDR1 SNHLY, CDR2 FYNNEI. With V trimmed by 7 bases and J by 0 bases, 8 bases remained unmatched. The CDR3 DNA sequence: TGTGCCAGCATGGGTTGGGGGACAGGGAGCACAGATACGCAGTATTTT. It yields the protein CASMGWGTGSTDTQYF.

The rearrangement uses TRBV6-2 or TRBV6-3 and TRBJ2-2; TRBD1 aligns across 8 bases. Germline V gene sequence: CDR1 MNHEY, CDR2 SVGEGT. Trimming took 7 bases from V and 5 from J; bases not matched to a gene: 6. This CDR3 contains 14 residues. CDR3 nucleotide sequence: TGTGCCAGCACCGAGACAGGGGCGACCGGGGAGCTGTTTTTT. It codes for CASTETGATGELFF.

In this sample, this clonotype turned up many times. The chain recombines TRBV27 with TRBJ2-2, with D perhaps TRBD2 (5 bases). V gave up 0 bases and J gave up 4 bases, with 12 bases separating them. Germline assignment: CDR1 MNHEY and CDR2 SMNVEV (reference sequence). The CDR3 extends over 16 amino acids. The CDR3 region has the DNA TGTGCCAGCAGTTTATCTGCCAGCGGACCCACCGGGGAGCTGTTTTTT. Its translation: CASSLSASGPTGELFF.

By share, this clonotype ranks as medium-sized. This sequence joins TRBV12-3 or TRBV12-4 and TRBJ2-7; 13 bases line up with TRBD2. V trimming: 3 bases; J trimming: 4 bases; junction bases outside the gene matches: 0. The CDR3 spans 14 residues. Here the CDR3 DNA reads TGTGCCAGCAGTTTGACTAGCGGGAGGTACGAGCAGTACTTC. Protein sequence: CASSLTSGRYEQYF.

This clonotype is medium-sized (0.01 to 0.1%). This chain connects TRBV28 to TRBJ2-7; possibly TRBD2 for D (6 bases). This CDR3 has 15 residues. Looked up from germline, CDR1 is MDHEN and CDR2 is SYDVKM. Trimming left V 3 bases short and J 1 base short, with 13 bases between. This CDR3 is CASSLTGARSYEQYF. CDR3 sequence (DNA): TGTGCCAGCAGTTTGACGGGAGCTCGGTCCTACGAGCAGTACTTC.

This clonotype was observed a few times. The CDR3 protein is CSARIFGGAEAFF. CDR3 nucleotides: TGCAGTGCTAGGATCTTCGGTGGAGCTGAAGCTTTCTTT. The V call is TRBV20-1, the J call TRBJ1-1; the D is unclear. The CDR3 has 13 residues. Trimming stripped 3 bases from V and 6 bases from J, with 14 bases between. Per germline, CDR1 DFQATT and CDR2 SNEGSKA (reference sequence).

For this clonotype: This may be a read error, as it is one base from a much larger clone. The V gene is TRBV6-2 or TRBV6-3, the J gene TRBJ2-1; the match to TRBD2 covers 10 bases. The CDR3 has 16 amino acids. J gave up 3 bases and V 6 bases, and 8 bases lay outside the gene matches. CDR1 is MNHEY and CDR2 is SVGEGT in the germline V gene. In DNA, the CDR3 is TGTGCCAGCAGCTCTAGCGGGAGTTTCTTCTACAATGAGCAGTTCTTC. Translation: CASSSSGSFFYNEQFF.